The rows below give T cell receptor beta chains drawn from one sample of a study of regulatory T cells in long-lasting Graves disease. TCRdb redid the calling of the multiplex PCR reads with MiXCR, one entry per CDR3 protein. The repertoire includes hundreds of thousands of distinct CDR3 sequences, 15% of them detected once, and about 20% sits in the top ten. The input for sequencing was peripheral blood mononuclear cells (PBMCs), taken at new diagnosis, from a patient treated with antithyroid drugs. The source is a female donor with Graves disease. The CDR3 runs from the conserved cysteine through the conserved F or W. D genes are given only for firm matches. Clone size is given for some rows only: seen once, a few or many times, or a class if the clone is expanded.

V gene: TRBV12-3/TRBV12-4; D gene: -; clone size: many; J gene: TRBJ1-3; CDR3 DNA: TGTGCCAGCAGTCGAAGATTGGGAGGAGGGGGGTTTTCTGGAAACACCATATATTTT; CDR3 protein: CASSRRLGGGGFSGNTIYF
V gene: TRBV6-1; D gene: -; clone size: once; J gene: TRBJ1-4; CDR3 DNA: TGTGCCAGCACTCTTCTGGCAACTAATGAAAAACTGTTTTTT; CDR3 protein: CASTLLATNEKLFF
V gene: TRBV5-6; D gene: -; clone size: many; J gene: TRBJ2-7; CDR3 DNA: TGTGCCAGCAGCTTTTACAGGAGTTCCTACGAGCAGTACTTC; CDR3 protein: CASSFYRSSYEQYF
V gene: TRBV27; D gene: TRBD1; clone size: many; J gene: TRBJ2-5; CDR3 DNA: TGTGCCAGCAGTTTCGGGACAGGGGGAGAGACCCAGTACTTC; CDR3 protein: CASSFGTGGETQYF
V gene: TRBV7-6; D gene: -; clone size: few; J gene: TRBJ2-7; CDR3 DNA: TGTGCCAGCAGTTCGGACAGCCCCTACGAGCAGTACTTC; CDR3 protein: CASSSDSPYEQYF
V gene: TRBV7-2; D gene: -; clone size: -; J gene: TRBJ2-1; CDR3 DNA: TGTGCCAGCAGCTTTCGGCAGAAGACCTACAATGAGCAGTTCTTC; CDR3 protein: CASSFRQKTYNEQFF
V gene: TRBV6-5; D gene: TRBD1; clone size: few; J gene: TRBJ1-5; CDR3 DNA: TGTGCCAGCAGTTACTCCGGACAGGGCCAGCAGCCCCAGCATTTT; CDR3 protein: CASSYSGQGQQPQHF
V gene: TRBV27; D gene: -; clone size: many; J gene: TRBJ2-1; CDR3 DNA: TGTGCCAGCAGTACCGGACGTTACAATGAGCAGTTCTTC; CDR3 protein: CASSTGRYNEQFF
V gene: TRBV12-3/TRBV12-4; D gene: -; clone size: -; J gene: TRBJ1-5; CDR3 DNA: TGTGCCAGCAGTTTAGACAGGATCTATCAGCCCCAGCATTTT; CDR3 protein: CASSLDRIYQPQHF
V gene: TRBV7-9; D gene: -; clone size: few; J gene: TRBJ1-6; CDR3 DNA: TGTGCCAGCAGCGAGGGGCAGGGGCGCGCCTCACCCCTCCACTTT; CDR3 protein: CASSEGQGRASPLHF
V gene: TRBV6-5; D gene: -; clone size: many; J gene: TRBJ2-7; CDR3 DNA: TGTGCCAGCAGTTACAGTTTTTCTAGCGCGACCTACGAGCAGTACTTC; CDR3 protein: CASSYSFSSATYEQYF
V gene: TRBV12-3/TRBV12-4; D gene: -; clone size: many; J gene: TRBJ1-1; CDR3 DNA: TGTGCCAGCAGTCCCGAGAGACAGCAGAACACTGAAGCTTTCTTT; CDR3 protein: CASSPERQQNTEAFF
V gene: TRBV5-5; D gene: -; clone size: -; J gene: TRBJ2-2; CDR3 DNA: TGTGCCAGCAGATCTGGGGCGGGGAACACCGGGGAGCTGTTTTTT; CDR3 protein: CASRSGAGNTGELFF
V gene: TRBV29-1; D gene: -; clone size: many; J gene: TRBJ2-5; CDR3 DNA: TGCAGCGTTGAAGAGAACGAGGGGACCCAGTACTTC; CDR3 protein: CSVEENEGTQYF
V gene: TRBV11-2; D gene: TRBD1; clone size: many; J gene: TRBJ1-4; CDR3 DNA: TGTGCCAGCAGCTCCCCTGGACAGGGGGCTTGGAATGAAAAACTGTTTTTT; CDR3 protein: CASSSPGQGAWNEKLFF
V gene: TRBV7-3; D gene: TRBD2; clone size: many; J gene: TRBJ2-7; CDR3 DNA: TGTGCCAGCAGCCCTTGGGGTAGCGGGAGCTACGAGCAGTACTTC; CDR3 protein: CASSPWGSGSYEQYF
V gene: TRBV7-9; D gene: TRBD2; clone size: many; J gene: TRBJ2-3; CDR3 DNA: TGTGCCAGCAGCTTAACTAGCGGGAACGTATTAACAGATACGCAGTATTTT; CDR3 protein: CASSLTSGNVLTDTQYF
V gene: TRBV27; D gene: -; clone size: many; J gene: TRBJ2-3; CDR3 DNA: TGTGCCAGCAGTCTGGGGGATATGCAGTATTTT; CDR3 protein: CASSLGDMQYF
V gene: TRBV12-3/TRBV12-4; D gene: TRBD2; clone size: many; J gene: TRBJ2-2; CDR3 DNA: TGTGCCAGCAGTACGACTAGCGGGAGAGAAGGCACCGGGGAGCTGTTTTTT; CDR3 protein: CASSTTSGREGTGELFF
V gene: TRBV4-1; D gene: -; clone size: few; J gene: TRBJ2-3; CDR3 DNA: TGCGCCAGCAGCCACCCGAAGAGGGGGGGGAGGACAGATACGCAGTATTTT; CDR3 protein: CASSHPKRGGRTDTQYF
V gene: TRBV19; D gene: -; clone size: few; J gene: TRBJ1-4; CDR3 DNA: TGTGCCAGTGGGAGAACGTTCCTAGGTGAAAAACTGTTTTTT; CDR3 protein: CASGRTFLGEKLFF
V gene: TRBV20-1; D gene: TRBD1; clone size: many; J gene: TRBJ1-2; CDR3 DNA: TGCAGTGCTATCGATCCGGCAGGGGGCAACTATGGCTACACCTTC; CDR3 protein: CSAIDPAGGNYGYTF
V gene: TRBV24-1; D gene: -; clone size: many; J gene: TRBJ1-2; CDR3 DNA: TGTGCCACCATGAAGGGAAGCTATGGCTACACCTTC; CDR3 protein: CATMKGSYGYTF